The 19 T cell receptor beta chains in this list originate from one sample, sequenced in a study of shared clonotypes between healthy human individuals. Generated by immunoSEQ multiplex PCR, the TCRdb table keeps only in-frame clones and is missing some. Altogether almost 700,000 clones are present, about 90% being singletons, with the ten largest covering 24%. The naive CD8 population came from CD45RO-negative cells selected for CCR7, without terminally differentiated effector memory CD45RA+ cells. The sequenced material came from naive CD8+ T cells sorted from blood. The receptor source for this set is a man younger than 45 in good health.

The chain combines TRBV4-1 with TRBJ1-1, with D unclear. V gave up 0 bases and J gave up 3 bases, with 11 bases separating them. Germline loops: CDR1 MGHRA, CDR2 YSYEKL. This CDR3 comprises 15 residues. CDR3 sequence: CASSQDSLGYTEAFF. CDR3 bases: TGCGCCAGCAGCCAAGATTCTCTGGGGTACACTGAAGCTTTCTTT.

This chain links TRBV2 with TRBJ2-7; D remains unclear. CDR1 SNHLY and CDR2 FYNNEI come from the germline V gene. The CDR3 has 11 residues. The V and J ends lost 10 bases and 5 bases respectively, with 12 bases between them. The CDR3 DNA follows: TGTGCCACCGACCTGGGAAACGAGCAGTACTTC. This gives the protein CATDLGNEQYF.

The chain has TRBV5-1 and TRBJ2-3; 7 bases are shared with TRBD2. The V gene's germline CDR1 is SGHRS and CDR2 YFSETQ. The CDR3 consists of 17 residues. The V gene end was trimmed by 4 bases and the J gene end by 3 bases; junction bases not matched to a gene: 14. CDR3 DNA sequence: TGCGCCAGCAGCCTCGTTATAAGCGGGATCGGGACAGATACGCAGTATTTT. This sequence encodes CASSLVISGIGTDTQYF. Combining the CDR3 with reference TRBV5-1 and TRBJ2-3 gives the whole variable domain KAGVTQTPRYLIKTRGQQVTLSCSPISGHRSVSWYQQTPGQGLQFLFEYFSETQRNKGNFPGRFSGRQFSNSRSEMNVSTLELGDSALYLCASSLVISGIGTDTQYFGPGTRLTVL.

J is TRBJ1-1 and V is TRBV4-3, with TRBD1 matching over 8 bases. The CDR3 length is 15 residues. Trimming cost V 1 base and J 4 bases; bases outside gene matches: 5. Per the germline V gene, CDR1 is LGHNA and CDR2 is YSLEER. For the CDR3, the DNA is TGCGCCAGCAGCCAAGCTACGACAGGGGTCACTGAAGCTTTCTTT. Amino acid sequence: CASSQATTGVTEAFF.

DNA for the CDR3: TGTGCCAGCAGACAGGGGGTTCGCTACGAGCAGTACTTC. It specifies CASRQGVRYEQYF. This rearrangement joins TRBV6-5 to TRBJ2-7; 8 positions agree with TRBD1. The junction had 4 bases not matched to a gene; V was cut back by 6 bases and J by 3 bases. This CDR3 spans 13 amino acids. Germline V gene data show CDR1 as MNHEY and CDR2 as SVGAGI.

This clone was recorded once. The V and J genes are TRBV25-1 and TRBJ2-1, with 7 bases aligning to TRBD1. The CDR3 consists of 17 residues. Germline CDR1 reads MGHDK; CDR2 reads SYGVNS. The J segment lost 3 bases and the V segment lost 3 bases, leaving 11 bases of the junction unmatched. CDR3: CASSDYETGPFYNEQFF. In DNA, the CDR3 is TGTGCCAGCAGTGACTATGAGACAGGGCCCTTCTACAATGAGCAGTTCTTC.

V usage is TRBV28 and J usage is TRBJ1-5; tentative D call: TRBD1 (5 bases). The V gene lost 5 bases and the J gene lost 6 bases, with 17 bases spanning the gap. Per the germline V gene, CDR1 is MDHEN and CDR2 is SYDVKM. This CDR3 is 15 amino acids long. CDR3 sequence (DNA): TGTGCCAGCAGTGACCTGGGGGGATTGGGTCAGCCCCAGCATTTT. As protein: CASSDLGGLGQPQHF.

This chain links TRBV9 with TRBJ2-6, with D possibly being TRBD1 or TRBD2 (5 bases each). There are 20 residues in the CDR3. Germline assignment: CDR1 SGDLS and CDR2 YYNGEE. V lost 0 bases to trimming and J lost 1 base, with 20 bases between them. CDR3 sequence reads: CASSVARENSPLSGANVLTF. For the CDR3, the DNA is TGTGCCAGCAGCGTAGCCAGGGAGAATTCCCCTTTGTCTGGGGCCAACGTCCTGACTTTC.

The DNA for the CDR3 is TGTGCCAGCAGCGGGGGACAGGGCGAGTTTAGGTCAGGCGGCTACACCTTC. Amino acid sequence: CASSGGQGEFRSGGYTF. V gene TRBV2 combines with J gene TRBJ1-2; 9 positions agree with TRBD1. The germline gives CDR1 SNHLY, CDR2 FYNNEI. The CDR3 has 17 amino acids. The junction had 19 bases not matched to a gene; V was cut back by 6 bases and J by 8 bases.

This clone is a singleton in its sample. The V gene is TRBV21-1, the J gene TRBJ1-3. TRBV21-1 is reported as a pseudogene. This CDR3 is built from 18 residues. The CDR3 DNA sequence: TGTGCCAGCAGCAGTTTCCGGGCCCCGGGGAGGTCCGGAAACACCATATATTTT. Translated: CASSSFRAPGRSGNTIYF.

This rearrangement joins TRBV7-8 to TRBJ2-5; 7 bases align to TRBD2. CDR1 and CDR2 from the germline V gene are SGHVS and FQNEAQ. CDR3 size: 16 residues. The junction had 9 bases not matched to a gene; V was cut back by 0 bases and J by 5 bases. This CDR3 reads CASSLATAGAIETQYF. The CDR3 DNA is TGTGCCAGCAGCTTAGCGACGGCGGGAGCCATTGAGACCCAGTACTTC.

CDR3 DNA: TGTGCCAGCAGTGAATCGGCGGGAGGGCCCGATGAGCAGTTCTTC. Amino acids: CASSESAGGPDEQFF. The chain couples TRBV6-4 to TRBJ2-1, with 9 bases matching TRBD2. Germline lookup yields CDR1 MRHNA and CDR2 SNTAGT. V lost 3 bases to trimming and J lost 8 bases; unmatched junction nucleotides: 8. The CDR3 has 15 amino acids.

This chain uses TRBV11-2 with TRBJ2-7; D possibly corresponds to TRBD2 (6 bases). CDR1 and CDR2 (germline): SGHAT, FQNNGV. The V gene lost 5 bases and the J gene lost 3 bases, with 14 bases spanning the gap. This CDR3 has 14 amino acids. CDR3 DNA sequence: TGTGCCAGCAGCCCAGCCGGGAGTTTCTACGAGCAGTACTTC. Translated, it gives CASSPAGSFYEQYF.

A remark on this clone: The junction and the germline gene differ at one end; a read error may be behind it. The rearrangement joins TRBV15 to TRBJ2-5; 12 bases line up with TRBD1. This CDR3 is built from 17 residues. Germline CDR1 is LNHNV and CDR2 is YYDKDF (reference sequence). CDR3 sequence (DNA): TGTGCCACCAGCGGAGAAACCGGGACAGGGGGCACGAAGACCCAGTACTTC. Amino acids: CATSGETGTGGTKTQYF.

V and J are TRBV10-3 and TRBJ2-1; D is ambiguous. The CDR3 runs 14 residues. The V end lost 7 bases, the J end lost 2 bases, and 12 bases lay between the germline ends. Germline CDR1 ENHRY, CDR2 SYGVKD. In nucleotides, the CDR3 is TGTGCCATCATGGCGGAAGGCGCCTACAATGAGCAGTTCTTC. This translates into CAIMAEGAYNEQFF.

This chain joins TRBV7-9 and TRBJ1-1, with TRBD1 matching over 8 bases. CDR1 and CDR2 (germline): SEHNR, FQNEAQ (reference sequence). J was trimmed by 4 bases and V by 3 bases; bases with no gene match: 19. The CDR3 has 19 amino acids. The chain's CDR3 is CASSFPWGQGATVFTEAFF. The CDR3 coding sequence is TGTGCCAGCAGCTTCCCCTGGGGGCAGGGGGCGACCGTTTTCACTGAAGCTTTCTTT.

The CDR3 sequence: CASSLEGLADTGELFF. CDR3 DNA: TGTGCCAGCAGCTTGGAGGGACTAGCGGACACCGGGGAGCTGTTTTTT. This rearrangement joins TRBV5-6 to TRBJ2-2; 11 nucleotides line up with TRBD2. Germline loops: CDR1 SGHDT, CDR2 YYEEEE. V trimming: 0 bases; J trimming: 3 bases; junction bases outside the gene matches: 1. This CDR3 comprises 16 residues. Supplemented by reference TRBV5-6 and TRBJ2-2, the full variable domain reads DAGVTQSPTHLIKTRGQQVTLRCSPKSGHDTVSWYQQALGQGPQFIFQYYEEEERQRGNFPDRFSGHQFPNYSSELNVNALLLGDSALYLCASSLEGLADTGELFFGEGSRLTVL.

This chain joins TRBV7-2 and TRBJ2-5; D not certain. This CDR3 has 13 residues. V was cut by 0 bases and J by 2 bases, with 4 bases left in between. CDR1 and CDR2 (germline): SGHTA, FQGNSA. Written as DNA, the CDR3 is TGTGCCAGCAGCTTAGCCCCTCAAGAGACCCAGTACTTC. It translates to CASSLAPQETQYF.

The chain carries TRBV5-4 and TRBJ2-3; D is ambiguous. CDR3 size: 12 residues. V gave up 0 bases and J gave up 4 bases, with 3 bases separating them. Germline CDR1 is SGHNT and CDR2 is YYREEE (reference sequence). Written as DNA, the CDR3 is TGTGCCAGCAGCTTGGTTTCAGATACGCAGTATTTT. Translating it yields CASSLVSDTQYF.